The 21 T cell receptor beta chains reported below all come from one sample, sequenced in a study of T cells in Graves' hyperthyroidism and ophthalmopathy. The investigators amplified TCR beta CDR3 regions from RNA transcripts. Primed by the HTBI set, a first-round RT-PCR was run on the TCR CDR3. From the multiplex PCR reads, TCRdb called clonotypes with MiXCR, one entry per CDR3 protein. This sample has 700,000 or so distinct CDR3 sequences; around 17% occur once, and the top ten carry 8.4%. Sequenced: blood. All receptors come from a man aged 18 to 30 with Graves' hyperthyroidism.

This clonotype was counted ten times or more. This chain joins TRBV18 and TRBJ2-1; 14 bases align to TRBD2. V trimming: 3 bases; J trimming: 0 bases; junction bases outside the gene matches: 7. The CDR3 is 19 residues long. The germline gives CDR1 KGHSH, CDR2 LQKENI. Here the CDR3 reads CASSPPGLAGAPSYNEQFF. Written as DNA, the CDR3 is TGTGCCAGCTCACCGCCGGGACTAGCGGGAGCTCCCTCCTACAATGAGCAGTTCTTC.

The table lists this clonotype with a few counts. This rearrangement joins TRBV24-1 to TRBJ2-3, with 15 nucleotides matching TRBD2. This CDR3 has 19 amino acids. V dropped 1 base and J dropped 2; count of bases not matched to a gene: 6. Per the germline V gene, CDR1 is KGHDR and CDR2 is SFDVKD. The CDR3 loop is CATSDLGGLAGGDTDTQYF. The CDR3, as DNA: TGTGCCACCAGTGATTTAGGGGGACTAGCGGGAGGCGACACAGATACGCAGTATTTT.

For this clonotype: This may stem from a read error, because a much larger clone lies one nucleotide away. The chain links TRBV30 to TRBJ1-2; no clear D gene. The germline V gene has CDR1 GTSNPN and CDR2 SVGIG (reference sequence). There are 15 residues in the CDR3. V was trimmed by 6 bases and J by 5 bases, leaving 22 bases between them. The CDR3 loop is CACLRSSLLGYGYTF. DNA for the CDR3: TGTGCCTGCCTCAGGAGCTCCTTGTTGGGATATGGCTACACCTTC. Full variable domain (missing parts from reference TRBV30 and TRBJ1-2): SQTIHQWPATLVQPVGSPLSLECTVEGTSNPNLYWYRQAAGRGLQLLFYSVGIGQISSEVPQNLSASRPQDRQFILSSKKLLLSDSGFYLCACLRSSLLGYGYTFGSGTRLTVV.

J is TRBJ1-3 and V is TRBV6-5; unclear D gene. The V and J ends lost 0 bases and 4 bases respectively, with 13 bases between them. This CDR3 comprises 16 residues. Looked up from germline, CDR1 is MNHEY and CDR2 is SVGAGI. The chain's CDR3 is CASSYSIPGPGNTIYF. As DNA, the CDR3 is TGTGCCAGCAGTTACTCGATTCCGGGTCCAGGAAACACCATATATTTT.

The rearrangement joins TRBV24-1 to TRBJ2-2; 9 positions match TRBD2. Unmatched junction bases numbered 2, after V lost 6 bases and J lost 4 bases. From germline, CDR1 is KGHDR and CDR2 SFDVKD. This CDR3 is 14 amino acids long. CDR3 sequence (DNA): TGTGCCACCAGTTCTAGCGGGATCACCGGGGAGCTGTTTTTT. Its translation is CATSSSGITGELFF.

The chain couples TRBV6-5 to TRBJ2-7, with D perhaps TRBD2 (6 bases). The CDR3 contains 17 residues. CDR1 and CDR2 from the germline V gene are MNHEY and SVGAGI. The V end lost 0 bases, the J end lost 0 bases, and 15 bases lay between the germline ends. Written as DNA, the CDR3 is TGTGCCAGCAGTTACTCGGTTTTGCGCGGGAACTCCTACGAGCAGTACTTC. This gives the protein CASSYSVLRGNSYEQYF.

This rearrangement joins TRBV25-1 to TRBJ1-2; D is unclear. Germline CDR1 reads MGHDK; CDR2 reads SYGVNS. The ends were cut back, 2 bases at V and 0 bases at J, with 4 bases in the middle. The CDR3 totals 13 residues. The CDR3 region is CASSEVSNYGYTF. CDR3 in DNA: TGTGCCAGCAGTGAAGTCTCTAACTATGGCTACACCTTC.

The gene calls are TRBV7-2 and TRBJ2-7; D is uncertain. The CDR3 has 14 residues. Germline values: CDR1 SGHTA, CDR2 FQGNSA. Trimming left V 2 bases short and J 3 bases short, with 11 bases between. The CDR3 nucleotides are TGTGCCAGCAGCTTAACGGTCCAAAACTACGAGCAGTACTTC. This encodes CASSLTVQNYEQYF.

This clonotype was observed many times. The chain has TRBV28 and TRBJ2-7; D is possibly TRBD1 (6 bases). V lost 5 bases and J lost 1, with 15 bases in between. The germline V gene encodes CDR1 MDHEN and CDR2 SYDVKM. The CDR3 length is 15 residues. CDR3 sequence (DNA): TGTGCCAGCAGTCCCTGGACAACAGGGTCCTACGAGCAGTACTTC. Protein sequence: CASSPWTTGSYEQYF.

This clonotype was seen once. This CDR3 is missing its conserved last phenylalanine or tryptophan, likely due to a read error. J is TRBJ1-2 and V is TRBV19; D is undetermined. CDR3 length: 14 amino acids. Trimming took off 5 bases at V and 7 bases at J, with 17 bases between the two ends. Germline-derived CDR1 and CDR2 are LNHDA and SQIVND (reference sequence). CDR3: CASSVDGAGIGYTL. CDR3 in DNA: TGTGCCAGTAGTGTGGACGGCGCCGGGATTGGCTACACCCTC.

This chain links TRBV9 with TRBJ2-1; TRBD2 matches 12 bases. CDR1 is SGDLS and CDR2 is YYNGEE in the germline V gene. This CDR3 region has 16 residues. The J segment lost 4 bases and the V segment lost 2 bases, leaving 4 bases of the junction unmatched. The CDR3 DNA is TGTGCCAGCAGCGTGTCGACTAGCGGGAGATACAATGAGCAGTTCTTC. This translates into CASSVSTSGRYNEQFF.

This clonotype was counted once. This rearrangement joins TRBV29-1 to TRBJ1-5; D call uncertain. Germline V gene lookup returns CDR1 SQVTM and CDR2 ANQGSEA. The CDR3 spans 13 residues. V was clipped by 2 bases and J by 7 bases, with 12 bases between them. CDR3 residues: CSVEWGFGQPQHF. As DNA, the CDR3 is TGCAGCGTTGAATGGGGTTTCGGCCAGCCCCAGCATTTT.

The rearrangement links TRBV15 to TRBJ2-1, with D perhaps matching TRBD1 (6 bases). From germline, CDR1 is LNHNV and CDR2 YYDKDF (reference sequence). The CDR3 runs to 16 residues. The V end lost 3 bases, the J end lost 3 bases, and 15 bases lay between the germline ends. This CDR3 reads CATSSQRDIYYNEQFF. The CDR3 DNA sequence: TGTGCCACCAGCAGCCAACGGGACATATACTACAATGAGCAGTTCTTC.

This clonotype has a count of ten or more. DNA for the CDR3: TGCAGTGCTGTCCGGGACAGGTCCTACGAGCAGTACTTC. This translates into CSAVRDRSYEQYF. The chain uses TRBV20-1 and TRBJ2-7; 8 bases line up with TRBD1. Trimming cost V 5 bases and J 1 base; bases outside gene matches: 4. The CDR3 is 13 amino acids. Germline V lookup: CDR1 DFQATT, CDR2 SNEGSKA (reference sequence).

This clonotype was recorded at least ten times. The chain carries TRBV3-1 and TRBJ1-2; D possibly corresponds to TRBD1 (5 bases). The CDR3 consists of 15 residues. Germline lookup yields CDR1 LGHDT and CDR2 YNNKEL (reference sequence). V was shortened by 0 bases and J by 8 bases, with 16 bases between the two germline ends. The CDR3 bases are TGTGCCAGCAGCCAAGAGAGGACACGGATATGGGGCTACACCTTC. It encodes CASSQERTRIWGYTF.

This clonotype was counted a few times. The chain employs TRBV29-1 and TRBJ1-2; the D is unclear. This CDR3 is 12 amino acids long. Trimming left V 4 bases short and J 1 base short, with 7 bases between. In germline, CDR1 is SQVTM, CDR2 ANQGSEA. The CDR3 nucleotides are TGCAGCGTTGTTCGTCTTAACTATGGCTACACCTTC. This gives the protein CSVVRLNYGYTF. Based on the CDR3 plus reference TRBV29-1 and TRBJ1-2, the full variable domain is SAVISQKPSRDICQRGTSLTIQCQVDSQVTMMFWYRQQPGQSLTLIATANQGSEATYESGFVIDKFPISRPNLTFSTLTVSNMSPEDSSIYLCSVVRLNYGYTFGSGTRLTVV.

This sequence joins TRBV7-9 and TRBJ1-5; D uncertain. Trimming took off 5 bases at V and 8 bases at J, with 22 bases between the two ends. This CDR3 is 16 amino acids long. CDR1 and CDR2 (germline): SEHNR, FQNEAQ (reference sequence). CDR3 sequence (DNA): TGTGCCAGCAGCCATGGGCGGGGTGGTCGTCCCAAGCCCCAGCATTTT. This gives the protein CASSHGRGGRPKPQHF.

This clonotype is a singleton in its sample. The V and J genes are TRBV6-2 or TRBV6-3 and TRBJ2-2; D may be TRBD2 (6 bases). The V and J ends lost 10 bases and 0 bases respectively, with 15 bases between them. This CDR3 is 15 amino acids long. CDR1 and CDR2 (germline): MNHEY, SVGEGT. The CDR3 DNA reads TGTGCCACCCGGCGGGAACACACGAACACCGGGGAGCTGTTTTTT. Protein sequence: CATRREHTNTGELFF.

This clonotype was observed a handful of times. The gene calls are TRBV29-1 and TRBJ1-1, with D uncertain. Per the germline V gene, CDR1 is SQVTM and CDR2 is ANQGSEA. The CDR3 runs 13 residues. The ends were cut back, 7 bases at V and 3 bases at J, with 15 bases in the middle. CDR3 DNA: TGCAGCGCACGACCGGGGTATCACACTGAAGCTTTCTTT. Amino acid sequence: CSARPGYHTEAFF.

This clonotype was picked up many times. This chain connects TRBV27 to TRBJ1-1; D is perhaps TRBD1 (5 bases). This CDR3 region has 15 residues. Germline-derived CDR1 and CDR2 are MNHEY and SMNVEV (reference sequence). V lost 2 bases, J lost 5 bases, and 15 bases lay in between. CDR3: CASSLSGAFRTEAFF. CDR3 nucleotide sequence: TGTGCCAGCAGTTTAAGCGGGGCCTTTAGAACTGAAGCTTTCTTT.

This clonotype was recorded a few times. The chain employs TRBV10-2 and TRBJ2-3, with D unresolved. Germline V CDR1 and CDR2: WSHSY, SAAADI. The CDR3 runs 15 residues. Trimming pared 3 bases from V and 1 base from J, leaving 11 bases between. The CDR3 DNA follows: TGCGCCAGCAGTGAAGAACGACTGCGCACAGATACGCAGTATTTT. Residues: CASSEERLRTDTQYF.